This TCR beta chain was identified in a study of Ad26.COV2.S vaccination and SARS-CoV-2 variants. Study as a whole: The authors gave Ad26.COV2.S intramuscularly, either once or twice 56 days apart.

The treatment was: 15 to 20 received Ad26.COV2.S at low or high dose, single or two shots; about 5 received placebo; per-sample allocation not given. Samples analyzed were those drawn on day 63 after the first vaccine or placebo injection. Trimming stripped 2 bases from V and 8 bases from J, with 15 bases between. The CDR3 spans 15 residues. Germline V gene sequence: CDR1 SGHVS, CDR2 FQNEAQ. Sequenced by immunoSEQ multiplex PCR; TCRdb stores in-frame clones only, minus some. The sample has 300,000 to 500,000 clones; less than 90% are singletons. Sequences were derived from peripheral blood, sampled in a trial of Ad26.COV2.S vaccine versus placebo. This TCR was recovered from a person between 18 and 65 years old who received the Ad26.COV2.S COVID-19 vaccine or a placebo. The V call is TRBV7-8, the J call TRBJ1-4; no clear D gene. The CDR3 is CASSLNMDLGEKLFF. The CDR3 region has the DNA TGTGCCAGCAGCTTAAATATGGATTTGGGAGAAAAACTGTTTTTT. Full variable domain (remainder filled in from reference TRBV7-8 and TRBJ1-4): GAGVSQSPRYKVAKRGQDVALRCDPISGHVSLFWYQQALGQGPEFLTYFQNEAQLDKSGLPSDRFFAERPEGSVSTLKIQRTQQEDSAVYLCASSLNMDLGEKLFFGSGTQLSVL.